Listed below are T cell receptor beta chains from one sample, sequenced in a study of blood T cell repertoires in COVID-19. Sequencing used immunoSEQ multiplex PCR; TCRdb keeps in-frame clones, though not all of them. Of 200,000 or so clones in the sample, approximately 82% were seen once. Sample: peripheral blood. The receptors were gathered from a human donor in a cohort sampled during active COVID-19. Both conserved end residues are part of each CDR3. D genes are given only for firm matches. Clone size appears in some rows only: once, few, many, or a class for an expanded clone.

TRBJ2-1,TRBD1,NA,TRBV2,CASVDRGQVNEQFF,TGTGCCAGCGTAGACAGGGGGCAGGTCAATGAGCAGTTCTTC
TRBJ2-1,TRBD2,NA,TRBV11-2,CASSPPKAGAYNEQFF,TGTGCCAGCAGCCCTCCGAAGGCGGGAGCCTACAATGAGCAGTTCTTC
TRBJ2-1,TRBD1,NA,TRBV27,CASIAGDRVNEQFF,TGTGCCAGCATCGCTGGGGACAGGGTGAATGAGCAGTTCTTC
TRBJ2-7,NA,NA,TRBV12-3/TRBV12-4,CASSRGIHEKQYF,TGTGCCAGCAGCCGCGGGATACACGAAAAGCAGTACTTC
TRBJ2-7,TRBD1,NA,TRBV30,CAWSVARGRYEQYF,TGTGCCTGGAGTGTCGCCAGGGGGCGGTACGAGCAGTACTTC
TRBJ2-7,TRBD2,NA,TRBV25-1,CASSGTSGRLGPEQYF,TGTGCCAGCAGTGGGACTAGCGGGAGGTTGGGCCCCGAGCAGTACTTC
TRBJ2-2,TRBD2,once,TRBV7-6,CASSLRAGGRTGELFF,TGTGCCAGCAGCTTACGGGCGGGAGGACGGACCGGGGAGCTGTTTTTT
TRBJ2-1,TRBD1,NA,TRBV5-1,CASSLGVGQGNNEQFF,TGCGCCAGCAGCCTGGGGGTGGGACAGGGAAACAATGAGCAGTTCTTC
TRBJ2-7,TRBD1,NA,TRBV18,CASSPGQRSYEQYF,TGTGCCAGCTCACCGGGACAGCGGTCCTACGAGCAGTACTTC
TRBJ1-4,NA,NA,TRBV4-2,CASSQDGRRQLNEKLFF,TGTGCCAGCAGCCAAGATGGGAGGAGGCAGCTTAATGAAAAACTGTTTTTT
TRBJ1-5,NA,once,TRBV30,CAWSVSYSNQPQHF,TGTGCCTGGAGTGTTAGTTATAGCAATCAGCCCCAGCATTTT
TRBJ1-5,NA,NA,TRBV6-5,CASTVATMGGQPQHF,TGTGCCAGCACCGTAGCGACAATGGGTGGTCAGCCCCAGCATTTT
TRBJ2-5,NA,NA,TRBV5-6,CASSSSGWGLETQYF,TGTGCCAGCAGCTCCTCAGGTTGGGGACTAGAGACCCAGTACTTC
TRBJ2-7,TRBD2,NA,TRBV4-1,CASSQVLAGGIVYEQYF,TGCGCCAGCAGCCAAGTACTAGCGGGAGGTATAGTCTACGAGCAGTACTTC
TRBJ2-7,TRBD2,NA,TRBV2,CASRKTSGLLYEQYF,TGTGCCAGCAGGAAGACTAGCGGGCTCCTCTACGAGCAGTACTTC
TRBJ2-1,TRBD2,NA,TRBV19,CASSNSGTSGYNEQFF,TGTGCCAGTAGTAACTCCGGGACTAGCGGGTACAATGAGCAGTTCTTC
TRBJ1-3,TRBD1,NA,TRBV18,CASSEDRGPGNTIYF,TGTGCCAGCTCAGAAGACAGGGGGCCTGGAAACACCATATATTTT
TRBJ2-3,NA,NA,TRBV7-9,CASSLGSSGEADTQYF,TGTGCCAGCAGCTTAGGGTCATCAGGGGAAGCAGATACGCAGTATTTT
TRBJ1-1,TRBD1,NA,TRBV3-1/TRBV3-2,CASSKGQGGTEAFF,TGTGCCAGCAGCAAGGGACAGGGGGGTACTGAAGCTTTCTTT
TRBJ1-6,TRBD1,NA,TRBV3-1/TRBV3-2,CASSLDRARSPLHF,TGTGCCAGCAGCCTCGACAGGGCTCGCTCACCCCTCCACTTT
TRBJ2-7,NA,NA,TRBV5-4,CASSPSVGSSYEQYF,TGTGCCAGCAGCCCGAGTGTGGGGAGCTCCTACGAGCAGTACTTC
TRBJ2-1,NA,many,TRBV28,CASARTADYNEQFF,TGTGCCAGCGCCCGGACAGCTGACTACAATGAGCAGTTCTTC
TRBJ2-5,TRBD2,NA,TRBV3-1/TRBV3-2,CASSQDRLAWTSGGQETQYF,TGTGCCAGCAGCCAAGACCGATTAGCCTGGACTAGCGGAGGCCAAGAGACCCAGTACTTC
TRBJ2-7,TRBD2,NA,TRBV30,CAWRLGEGPSYEQYF,TGTGCCTGGAGGTTGGGGGAGGGCCCCTCCTACGAGCAGTACTTC
TRBJ2-3,TRBD2,NA,TRBV28,CASSFPLAGIKEDTQYF,TGTGCCAGCAGTTTCCCCCTAGCGGGAATCAAAGAGGATACGCAGTATTTT
TRBJ2-7,NA,NA,TRBV23-1,CASSHRPPGSSYEQYF,TGCGCCAGCAGTCACCGACCACCGGGTAGCTCCTACGAGCAGTACTTC
TRBJ2-3,NA,NA,TRBV10-2,CASSESGRRTDTQYF,TGCGCCAGCAGTGAGTCGGGGCGGCGCACAGATACGCAGTATTTT
TRBJ1-6,TRBD1,many,TRBV5-6,CASSLERGQENSPLHF,TGTGCCAGCAGCTTGGAACGCGGACAGGAGAATTCACCCCTCCACTTT
TRBJ2-5,TRBD1,NA,TRBV9,CASSVEGAQETQYF,TGTGCCAGCAGCGTAGAGGGGGCCCAAGAGACCCAGTACTTC
TRBJ2-2,TRBD1,NA,TRBV7-2,CASSPRTGVGELFF,TGTGCCAGCAGCCCTAGGACAGGAGTCGGGGAGCTGTTTTTT
TRBJ1-5,NA,NA,TRBV28,CASSFPPGLVSQHF,TGTGCCAGCAGTTTCCCCCCCGGGTTGGTTTCCCAGCATTTT
TRBJ2-2,NA,NA,TRBV11-3,CASSSGTLNTGELFF,TGTGCCAGCAGCTCCGGGACACTGAACACCGGGGAGCTGTTTTTT
TRBJ2-5,TRBD2,NA,TRBV15,CATSGGLAGPQETQYF,TGTGCCACCAGCGGGGGACTAGCGGGCCCCCAAGAGACCCAGTACTTC
TRBJ2-7,TRBD2,NA,TRBV19,CASSIGPLAGSYEQYF,TGTGCCAGTAGTATTGGTCCTCTAGCGGGATCCTACGAGCAGTACTTC
TRBJ1-6,NA,NA,TRBV28,CASSLRQASSYNSPLHF,TGTGCCAGCAGTTTAAGACAGGCGAGCTCCTATAATTCACCCCTCCACTTT
TRBJ1-6,TRBD1,few,TRBV30,CAWSKTGGSPLHF,TGTGCCTGGAGTAAGACAGGGGGTTCACCCCTCCACTTT
TRBJ1-2,TRBD1,NA,TRBV11-2,CASSPFRDRVVNYGYTF,TGTGCCAGCAGCCCATTCCGGGACAGGGTTGTTAACTATGGCTACACCTTC
TRBJ2-1,TRBD2,NA,TRBV6-6,CASSYSRGGTYNEQFF,TGTGCCAGCAGTTACTCGCGGGGGGGAACCTACAATGAGCAGTTCTTC
TRBJ2-3,TRBD2,NA,TRBV3-1/TRBV3-2,CASSRGLAGVGTDTQYF,TGTGCCAGCAGCCGAGGACTAGCGGGAGTTGGGACAGATACGCAGTATTTT
TRBJ2-7,NA,NA,TRBV3-1/TRBV3-2,CASSQVKPEQYF,TGTGCCAGCAGCCAAGTGAAGCCCGAGCAGTACTTC
TRBJ2-1,TRBD2,few,TRBV7-9,CASSPHPREGGNEQFF,TGTGCCAGCAGCCCCCATCCGCGGGAGGGAGGCAATGAGCAGTTCTTC
TRBJ2-1,NA,once,TRBV19,CASSMEGAQQFF,TGTGCCAGTAGTATGGAGGGGGCCCAGCAGTTCTTC
TRBJ1-5,TRBD1,NA,TRBV20-1,CSASVGGGYSNQPQHF,TGCAGTGCTAGTGTAGGGGGCGGTTATAGCAATCAGCCCCAGCATTTT
TRBJ2-7,NA,NA,TRBV7-2,CASSLQMGDEQYF,TGTGCCAGCAGCTTACAAATGGGCGACGAGCAGTACTTC
TRBJ2-5,NA,NA,TRBV2,CASSPDINKETQYF,TGTGCCAGCAGCCCCGACATCAACAAAGAGACCCAGTACTTC
TRBJ2-1,TRBD2,NA,TRBV30,CAWRLAGSYNEQFF,TGTGCCTGGCGACTAGCGGGTTCCTACAATGAGCAGTTCTTC
TRBJ1-2,NA,NA,TRBV5-5,CASSLVPGNRYGYTF,TGTGCCAGCAGCTTGGTCCCCGGGAATCGGTATGGCTACACCTTC
TRBJ2-1,TRBD2,NA,TRBV5-4,CASSLAGRGPLGNEQFF,TGTGCCAGCAGCTTGGCCGGGAGGGGCCCCCTCGGGAATGAGCAGTTCTTC
TRBJ1-5,TRBD1,NA,TRBV19,CASQRTGSNQPQHF,TGTGCCAGCCAAAGGACAGGTAGCAATCAGCCCCAGCATTTT
TRBJ1-6,TRBD1,NA,TRBV19,CATQDRDSPLHF,TGTGCCACCCAGGACAGGGATTCACCCCTCCACTTT
TRBJ2-5,NA,NA,TRBV5-1,CASSTGQKETQYF,TGCGCCAGCAGCACGGGACAAAAAGAGACCCAGTACTTC
TRBJ1-2,NA,few,TRBV9,CASSVGDHAGYGYTF,TGTGCCAGCAGCGTAGGAGACCACGCGGGCTATGGCTACACCTTC
TRBJ2-2,NA,few,TRBV7-8,CASSFGGAMELFF,TGTGCCAGCAGCTTCGGCGGGGCCATGGAGCTGTTTTTT
TRBJ2-7,NA,NA,TRBV27,CASSPPTVTTAYEQYF,TGTGCCAGCAGTCCCCCGACAGTGACCACAGCCTACGAGCAGTACTTC
TRBJ1-5,NA,NA,TRBV11-2,CASSLLRNQPQHF,TGTGCCAGCAGCTTATTGCGTAATCAGCCCCAGCATTTT
TRBJ2-3,TRBD2,NA,TRBV7-2,CASSPRLAGGLDTQYF,TGTGCCAGCAGCCCGAGACTAGCGGGAGGGTTAGATACGCAGTATTTT
TRBJ2-1,TRBD2,NA,TRBV19,CASRGLAGASSYNEQFF,TGTGCCAGTAGGGGACTAGCGGGAGCCAGCTCCTACAATGAGCAGTTCTTC
TRBJ2-2,TRBD1,NA,TRBV2,CASSEGRGRTGELFF,TGTGCCAGCAGTGAGGGCAGGGGGCGAACCGGGGAGCTGTTTTTT
TRBJ1-2,TRBD1,NA,TRBV30,CAWSVQGTVYGYTF,TGTGCCTGGAGTGTACAAGGGACAGTTTATGGCTACACCTTC